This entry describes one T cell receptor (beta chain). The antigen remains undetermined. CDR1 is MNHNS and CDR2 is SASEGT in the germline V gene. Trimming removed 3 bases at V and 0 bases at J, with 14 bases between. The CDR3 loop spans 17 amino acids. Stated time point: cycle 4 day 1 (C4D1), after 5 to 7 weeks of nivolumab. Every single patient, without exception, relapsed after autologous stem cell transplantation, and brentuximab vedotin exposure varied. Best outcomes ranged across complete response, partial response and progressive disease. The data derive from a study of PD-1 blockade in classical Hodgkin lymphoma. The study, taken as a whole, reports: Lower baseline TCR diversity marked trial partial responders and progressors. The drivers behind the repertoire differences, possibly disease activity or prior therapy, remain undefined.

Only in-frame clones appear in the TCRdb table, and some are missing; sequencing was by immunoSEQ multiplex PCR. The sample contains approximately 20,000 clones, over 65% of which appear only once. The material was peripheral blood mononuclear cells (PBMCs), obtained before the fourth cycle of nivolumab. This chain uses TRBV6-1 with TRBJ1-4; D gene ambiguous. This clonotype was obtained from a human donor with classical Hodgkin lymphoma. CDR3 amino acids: CASSENSRGATNEKLFF. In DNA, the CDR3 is TGTGCCAGCAGTGAGAACTCCAGAGGAGCAACTAATGAAAAACTGTTTTTT.